In this sample, the clone carrying this T cell receptor (beta chain) turned up many times. Its antigen remains unidentified. The missing CDR3 end, 3 residues past where the read stops, is filled in from the germline J gene. These data originate in a study of T cell clonality in common variable immunodeficiency. General study points: Shared TCRbeta clones were fewer between CVID subjects than controls.

Germline V gene lookup returns CDR1 LNHDA and CDR2 SQIVND (reference sequence). This CDR3 spans 17 amino acids. V lost 5 bases, J lost 1 base, and 8 bases stayed unmatched. Some clones are missing from TCRdb's copy, which holds only in-frame ones; the method was immunoSEQ multiplex PCR. The sample lists 35,000 or so clones, none appearing once, the ten largest making up about 0.86%. The TCR sequence derives from a person aged 18 to 75 in good health. Specimen: peripheral blood mononuclear cells. This sequence joins TRBV19 and TRBJ2-5; 12 bases align to TRBD2. CDR3 residues: CASSPRGGLAGQETQYF. The sequenced CDR3 bases are TGTGCCAGTAGTCCTAGAGGGGGACTAGCGGGCCAAGAGACC.